The 19 T cell receptor beta chains given below trace back to one sample, sequenced in a study of blood T cells in healthy people across ages (dated by TCRdb to the mid-2010s). Library construction relied on 5' RACE. Instrument used: Illumina HiSeq 2500. A second PCR of 7 to 11 cycles was run with a J-beta primer mix and a sample-barcoded 5' primer. The public reads were reanalyzed by TCRdb: fastp trimming at Q25, MiXCR alignment, in-frame beta chains only. Duplicate CDR3 protein sequences are folded into a single record with the most common DNA and genes. In all, the sample holds about 1.6 million distinct CDR3 sequences, and about 31% of those were seen once. The ten largest account for approximately 10% of the sample. The material sequenced was blood. The receptors derive from a woman between 25 and 40 years old in good health.

The table lists this clonotype with a few counts. This chain connects TRBV4-1 to TRBJ1-2; D gene unclear. The CDR3 covers 18 residues. V shed 0 bases and J shed 6 bases, with 23 bases lying between them. The V gene's germline CDR1 is MGHRA and CDR2 YSYEKL. The CDR3 reads CASSQDLYSTWANDGYTF. The CDR3 DNA sequence: TGCGCCAGCAGCCAAGACCTCTACTCGACTTGGGCAAACGATGGCTACACCTTC.

The V call is TRBV13, the J call TRBJ1-1; perhaps TRBD1 as D (6 bases). Per germline, CDR1 PRHDT and CDR2 FYEKMQ (reference sequence). The germline V and J ends were trimmed by 2 bases and 1 base, with 11 bases remaining between them. There are 15 residues in the CDR3. The CDR3 DNA sequence: TGTGCCAGCAGCTTAAGGGGGATACCGAACACTGAAGCTTTCTTT. Protein sequence: CASSLRGIPNTEAFF.

This clonotype turned up a few times. This chain joins TRBV20-1 and TRBJ1-2, with D uncertain. Germline V lookup: CDR1 DFQATT, CDR2 SNEGSKA (reference sequence). The V end lost 2 bases, the J end lost 0 bases, and 4 bases lay between the germline ends. The CDR3 has 12 residues. For the CDR3, the DNA is TGCAGTGCTAGACCCTCTAACTATGGCTACACCTTC. The encoded protein is CSARPSNYGYTF.

This clonotype was counted a few times. The chain uses TRBV13 and TRBJ2-7, with 9 bases that match TRBD2. V dropped 5 bases and J dropped 7; count of bases not matched to a gene: 9. Germline V gene lookup returns CDR1 PRHDT and CDR2 FYEKMQ (reference sequence). The CDR3 spans 14 residues. The CDR3 DNA reads TGTGCCAGCAGCCTGATTGCGGGAGGGCTTGAGCAGTACTTC. Protein: CASSLIAGGLEQYF.

The V call is TRBV10-3, the J call TRBJ1-1; 7 bases align to TRBD1. This CDR3 spans 13 amino acids. The germline V gene encodes CDR1 ENHRY and CDR2 SYGVKD. V shed 6 bases, J shed 4 bases, and the junction held 5 bases outside the gene matches. CDR3 amino acids: CAISDRVATEAFF. CDR3 nucleotides: TGTGCCATCAGCGACAGGGTGGCCACTGAAGCTTTCTTT.

As regards this clonotype: A read error is possible here, since a much larger clone lies one base away. The chain employs TRBV3-1 and TRBJ2-7, with unresolved D. Germline CDR1 is LGHDT and CDR2 is YNNKEL (reference sequence). This CDR3 is 15 amino acids long. The ends were cut back, 1 base at V and 2 bases at J, with 12 bases in the middle. CDR3 protein: CASSQVNGTPYEQYF. The CDR3 nucleotides are TGTGCCAGCAGCCAAGTAAACGGCACACCCTACGAGCAGTACTTC.

This clonotype came up a few times. The chain combines TRBV5-6 with TRBJ1-2; D is ambiguous. The CDR3 has 13 residues. The germline V gene has CDR1 SGHDT and CDR2 YYEEEE. V lost 6 bases to trimming and J lost 2 bases, with 11 bases between them. DNA for the CDR3: TGTGCCAGCATGCTTTCAAGGAACTATGGCTACACCTTC. It translates to CASMLSRNYGYTF.

The table lists this clonotype with a few counts. This CDR3 is CASSPRTSGYNEQYF. In DNA form, the CDR3 reads TGTGCCAGCAGCCCGCGGACTAGCGGGTACAACGAGCAGTACTTC. J is TRBJ2-7 and V is TRBV13; 11 nucleotides agree with TRBD2. The CDR3 runs 15 residues. V lost 5 bases and J lost 5; bases outside the gene matches: 8. Germline assignment: CDR1 PRHDT and CDR2 FYEKMQ (reference sequence).

The chain employs TRBV20-1 and TRBJ2-6; either TRBD1 or TRBD2 may supply D (6 bases each). V lost 0 bases and J 2 bases, leaving 11 bases between the germline ends. The CDR3 totals 16 residues. CDR1 DFQATT and CDR2 SNEGSKA come from the germline V gene (reference sequence). CDR3 sequence (DNA): TGCAGTGCTAGAGATTGGGGGGCCGCTGGGGCCAACGTCCTGACTTTC. It is translated as CSARDWGAAGANVLTF.

The table lists this clonotype with a few counts. The chain is built from TRBV9 and TRBJ2-3, with D uncertain. The germline V gene has CDR1 SGDLS and CDR2 YYNGEE. Trimming removed 0 bases from V and 6 bases from J, with 14 bases in between. The CDR3 is 15 residues long. The CDR3 DNA follows: TGTGCCAGCAGCGTAGCGGCCGGCCAAGGCGATACGCAGTATTTT. Its protein is CASSVAAGQGDTQYF.

CDR3 protein: CASSLVPGGADTETQYF. The CDR3 DNA reads as TGCGCCAGCAGCTTGGTCCCAGGGGGCGCGGACACAGAGACCCAGTACTTC. The rearrangement uses TRBV5-1 and TRBJ2-7; 8 bases map to TRBD1. Gene TRBJ2-5 matches the end of the DNA better, so the J call may be wrong. Germline loops: CDR1 SGHRS, CDR2 YFSETQ. The CDR3 length is 17 residues.

The chain recombines TRBV29-1 with TRBJ1-2; D is possibly TRBD1 (5 bases). Per the germline V gene, CDR1 is SQVTM and CDR2 is ANQGSEA. Trimming stripped 7 bases from V and 6 bases from J, with 21 bases between. This CDR3 region has 14 residues. CDR3 loop: CSADRPGSPDGYTF. CDR3 coding DNA: TGCAGCGCTGACCGGCCAGGGTCGCCAGATGGCTACACCTTC.

This clonotype was seen more than once but under ten times. CDR3 DNA: TGTGCCATCAGTGAGTCTTCCGGGACAGGGAATTATGGCTACACCTTC. It codes for CAISESSGTGNYGYTF. The V gene is TRBV10-3, the J gene TRBJ1-2, with 9 nucleotides matching TRBD1. Germline CDR1 reads ENHRY; CDR2 reads SYGVKD. CDR3 length: 16 residues. V shed 0 bases and J 5 bases; nucleotides not matched to a gene: 7.

The chain uses TRBV4-1 and TRBJ2-1, with TRBD2 matching 16 bases. This CDR3 comprises 19 residues. Trimming cost V 2 bases and J 2 bases; bases outside gene matches: 6. The germline V gene has CDR1 MGHRA and CDR2 YSYEKL. CDR3 region: CASSQLSGTSGRAYNEQFF. In nucleotides, the CDR3 is TGCGCCAGCAGCCAACTATCCGGGACTAGCGGGAGGGCCTACAATGAGCAGTTCTTC.

This clonotype has only a few counts. The rearrangement links TRBV20-1 to TRBJ1-2; D gene ambiguous. CDR1 is DFQATT, CDR2 SNEGSKA, per germline (reference sequence). V was shortened by 3 bases and J by 6 bases, with 17 bases between the two germline ends. The CDR3 length is 14 residues. The CDR3, as DNA: TGCAGTGCTAGCCGGGTGGGTGGAGGACATGGCTACACCTTC. Its translation is CSASRVGGGHGYTF.

This clonotype was seen more than once but under ten times. The gene calls are TRBV2 and TRBJ2-1; the D is unclear. The germline CDR1 and CDR2 sequences are SNHLY and FYNNEI. The CDR3 is 9 amino acids. V dropped 8 bases and J dropped 6 bases, with 2 bases sitting between them. The CDR3 spells CASLNEQFF. As DNA, the CDR3 is TGTGCCAGCCTCAATGAGCAGTTCTTC.

The genes are TRBV7-9 and TRBJ1-2; 7 bases align to TRBD1. Germline CDR1 and CDR2: SEHNR and FQNEAQ (reference sequence). After removal of 5 bases from V and 2 bases from J, the junction contained 8 bases not matched to a gene. The CDR3 covers 15 residues. The CDR3: CASSISGQDNYGYTF. The CDR3 DNA follows: TGTGCCAGCAGCATATCCGGACAGGACAACTATGGCTACACCTTC.

In the case of this clonotype: A read error may produce the germline difference seen at one junction end. The V call is TRBV5-1, the J call TRBJ2-7; 9 bases fit TRBD1. Germline V CDR1 and CDR2: SGHRS, YFSETQ. CDR3 length equals 15 residues. In DNA, the CDR3 is TGCGCCAGCAGCAGGGGGGACAGGGTAGGCGACGAGCAGAACTTC. Protein sequence: CASSRGDRVGDEQNF.

This chain links TRBV5-1 with TRBJ2-2, with D hard to call. The CDR3 is 14 residues long. CDR1 is SGHRS and CDR2 is YFSETQ in the germline V gene. V lost 0 bases and J lost 3, with 6 bases in between. CDR3 loop: CASSLGKDTGELFF. The CDR3, as DNA: TGCGCCAGCAGCTTGGGGAAAGACACCGGGGAGCTGTTTTTT.